What follows are 29 T cell receptor beta chains derived from one specimen sequenced in a study of OX40 agonist ivuxolimab in advanced cancers. Method: immunoSEQ multiplex PCR; TCRdb's copy keeps in-frame clones and lacks some. Among under 60,000 clones, 94% were seen once, and the ten largest hold around 12%. The specimen was CD4+ or CD8+ T cells sorted from blood, collected in a trial of the OX40 agonist ivuxolimab. The receptors here all came from an adult with an advanced solid tumor such as melanoma, head and neck, liver or kidney cancer.

The chain joins TRBV28 to TRBJ2-7; 7 bases line up with TRBD1. The CDR3 runs 14 residues. Germline lookup yields CDR1 MDHEN and CDR2 SYDVKM. With V trimmed by 2 bases and J by 4 bases, 5 bases remained unmatched. This CDR3 is CASSLRQGKYEQYF. The CDR3 nucleotides read TGTGCCAGCAGTTTACGACAGGGAAAGTACGAGCAGTACTTC.

The chain links TRBV5-4 to TRBJ1-1; no firm D call. The germline V gene encodes CDR1 SGHNT and CDR2 YYREEE (reference sequence). Trimming stripped 0 bases from V and 1 base from J, with 7 bases between. The CDR3 runs to 14 residues. The CDR3 bases are TGTGCCAGCAGCTTGGCGGTGGGGAACACTGAAGCTTTCTTT. Amino acids: CASSLAVGNTEAFF.

V and J are TRBV7-6 and TRBJ2-7, with TRBD2 as a possible D gene (5 bases). This CDR3 contains 14 residues. Looked up from germline, CDR1 is SGHVS and CDR2 is FNYEAQ. V lost 4 bases to trimming and J lost 3 bases, with 13 bases between them. The CDR3 is CASSYAGAVYEQYF. In nucleotides, the CDR3 is TGTGCCAGCAGCTATGCGGGCGCCGTCTACGAGCAGTACTTC.

The chain is built from TRBV29-1 and TRBJ1-1; no definite D call. Per the germline V gene, CDR1 is SQVTM and CDR2 is ANQGSEA. V lost 7 bases and J 4 bases, leaving 19 bases between the germline ends. This CDR3 contains 14 residues. In DNA form, the CDR3 reads TGCAGCGGTTACCCCGGCAGTCGCGGCACTGAAGCTTTCTTT. Its protein is CSGYPGSRGTEAFF.

CDR3 sequence (DNA): TGTGCCAGCAGTTTGGAGGGGGCTTTCAATCAGCCCCAGCATTTT. As protein: CASSLEGAFNQPQHF. The V gene is TRBV28, the J gene TRBJ1-5; 7 bases align to TRBD1. V gave up 3 bases and J gave up 3 bases; unmatched junction bases: 5. The CDR3 runs 15 residues. Germline CDR1 and CDR2: MDHEN and SYDVKM.

The chain uses TRBV9 and TRBJ2-3, with a weak D call TRBD1 (6 bases). V was cut by 0 bases and J by 5 bases, with 13 bases left in between. Germline V CDR1 and CDR2: SGDLS, YYNGEE. The CDR3 totals 15 residues. The CDR3 reads CASSVAQGSGDTQYF. The CDR3 coding sequence is TGTGCCAGCAGCGTAGCTCAGGGGTCCGGAGATACGCAGTATTTT.

The chain is built from TRBV28 and TRBJ2-7, with 9 bases that match TRBD1. The V gene's germline CDR1 is MDHEN and CDR2 SYDVKM. The CDR3 is 17 amino acids. V lost 5 bases to trimming and J lost 2 bases; unmatched junction nucleotides: 13. CDR3 in amino acids: CASSRGSPGQGPYEQYF. In DNA, the CDR3 is TGTGCCAGCAGTCGGGGCTCTCCGGGACAGGGTCCCTACGAGCAGTACTTC.

V is TRBV7-9 and J is TRBJ2-5, with TRBD1 identical over 7 bases. The germline V gene has CDR1 SEHNR and CDR2 FQNEAQ (reference sequence). The CDR3 totals 16 residues. The trim removed 1 base at V and 2 bases at J, leaving 7 bases unmatched. CDR3 protein: CASSLGGDRPQETQYF. The CDR3 DNA sequence: TGTGCCAGCAGCTTAGGAGGGGACAGACCGCAAGAGACCCAGTACTTC.

The chain carries TRBV4-3 and TRBJ1-2; no reliable D call. This CDR3 comprises 17 residues. Germline CDR1 reads LGHNA; CDR2 reads YSLEER. The V end was cut by 0 bases, the J end by 0 bases, with 14 bases between. DNA for the CDR3: TGCGCCAGCAGCCAAGAAAGTGTTCAATATGCTAACTATGGCTACACCTTC. Protein: CASSQESVQYANYGYTF.

The V gene is TRBV10-2, the J gene TRBJ2-7; D may match TRBD1 or TRBD2 (5 bases each). CDR1 and CDR2 (germline): WSHSY, SAAADI. The germline V and J ends were trimmed by 7 bases and 2 bases, with 12 bases remaining between them. The CDR3 is 13 residues long. CDR3 bases: TGCGCCAGCATCGGGACGGTAGCCTACGAGCAGTACTTC. Translating it yields CASIGTVAYEQYF.

V and J are TRBV6-1 and TRBJ2-7; 13 bases line up with TRBD2. V dropped 4 bases and J dropped 4; count of bases not matched to a gene: 4. Germline V CDR1 and CDR2: MNHNS, SASEGT. The CDR3 contains 15 residues. The CDR3 region is CASSVGTSGTYEQYF. The CDR3 DNA reads as TGTGCCAGCAGTGTAGGGACTAGCGGGACTTACGAGCAGTACTTC.

The rearrangement joins TRBV19 to TRBJ2-7, with TRBD2 matching over 7 bases. From germline, CDR1 is LNHDA and CDR2 SQIVND (reference sequence). The CDR3 runs 14 residues. Trimming took 3 bases from V and 2 from J; bases not matched to a gene: 4. Here the CDR3 DNA reads TGTGCCAGTAGTATGGCTAGCGGAGCCTACGAGCAGTACTTC. Protein: CASSMASGAYEQYF.

The J gene is TRBJ1-1, the V gene TRBV5-1; D uncertain. Germline V gives CDR1 SGHRS, CDR2 YFSETQ. V shed 4 bases and J shed 7 bases, with 8 bases lying between them. The CDR3 has 11 amino acids. CDR3 region: CASSAGVEAFF. DNA for the CDR3: TGCGCCAGCAGCGCGGGAGTTGAAGCTTTCTTT. The entire variable domain, with the rest obtained from reference TRBV5-1 and TRBJ1-1, is as follows: KAGVTQTPRYLIKTRGQQVTLSCSPISGHRSVSWYQQTPGQGLQFLFEYFSETQRNKGNFPGRFSGRQFSNSRSEMNVSTLELGDSALYLCASSAGVEAFFGQGTRLTVV.

The chain couples TRBV27 to TRBJ2-7; D possibly matches TRBD1 or TRBD2 (5 bases each). The CDR3 has 20 amino acids. Deletions cut 5 bases from V and 5 bases from J, with 34 bases between. Per the germline V gene, CDR1 is MNHEY and CDR2 is SMNVEV (reference sequence). CDR3 sequence: CASSPLRGPRGVAPNDEQYF. In nucleotides, the CDR3 is TGTGCCAGCAGTCCCCTACGGGGCCCAAGGGGAGTAGCACCCAATGACGAGCAGTACTTC.

This clone is a singleton in its sample. The gene calls are TRBV30 and TRBJ2-5, with 10 bases matching TRBD1. Germline V gene sequence: CDR1 GTSNPN, CDR2 SVGIG (reference sequence). V lost 5 bases, J lost 3 bases, and 6 bases stayed unmatched. The CDR3 loop spans 14 amino acids. The CDR3 bases are TGTGCCTGGTCCAAGACAGGGGGCAAAGAGACCCAGTACTTC. This translates into CAWSKTGGKETQYF.

The chain combines TRBV7-6 with TRBJ2-5, with D possibly matching TRBD1 (5 bases). There are 12 residues in the CDR3. Germline values: CDR1 SGHVS, CDR2 FNYEAQ. Trimming took off 6 bases at V and 5 bases at J, with 10 bases between the two ends. The CDR3 here is CASRSRGETQYF. CDR3 coding DNA: TGTGCCAGCAGGTCAAGGGGCGAGACCCAGTACTTC.

V usage is TRBV7-9 and J usage is TRBJ2-7, with D possibly matching TRBD2 (6 bases). The V end lost 1 base, the J end lost 4 bases, and 20 bases lay between the germline ends. The CDR3 extends over 17 amino acids. CDR1 and CDR2 (germline): SEHNR, FQNEAQ (reference sequence). The CDR3 reads CASSLDSWEDANYEQYF. CDR3 coding DNA: TGTGCCAGCAGCTTAGATTCGTGGGAGGACGCAAATTACGAGCAGTACTTC.

The chain combines TRBV6-1 with TRBJ2-1, with D perhaps matching TRBD1 (6 bases). This CDR3 has 15 amino acids. Trimming took 8 bases from V and 0 from J, leaving 14 bases between them. Germline assignment: CDR1 MNHNS and CDR2 SASEGT. The CDR3 protein is CASGLGGASYNEQFF. The CDR3 coding sequence is TGTGCCAGCGGTTTAGGGGGTGCCTCCTACAATGAGCAGTTCTTC.

V gene TRBV7-9 combines with J gene TRBJ2-7; 7 bases match TRBD1. The J segment lost 1 base and the V segment lost 5 bases, leaving 5 bases of the junction unmatched. The CDR3 totals 14 residues. Germline V lookup: CDR1 SEHNR, CDR2 FQNEAQ (reference sequence). The CDR3 loop is CASSSTGASYEQYF. DNA for the CDR3: TGTGCCAGCAGCAGTACAGGGGCGTCCTACGAGCAGTACTTC.

The CDR3 coding sequence is TGCGCCAGCAGCCAAGAATTCCTCACCTACGAGCAGTACTTC. Its protein product is CASSQEFLTYEQYF. This chain uses TRBV4-3 with TRBJ2-7; D is ambiguous. This CDR3 region has 14 residues. The germline CDR1 and CDR2 sequences are LGHNA and YSLEER. Trimming removed 0 bases at V and 2 bases at J, with 8 bases between.

The chain combines TRBV28 with TRBJ1-5; 7 bases line up with TRBD1. The CDR3 has 14 residues. The junction had 7 bases not matched to a gene; V was cut back by 5 bases and J by 6 bases. CDR1 and CDR2 (germline): MDHEN, SYDVKM. The CDR3, as DNA: TGTGCCAGCAGTCCCCCGACAGGGACTCAGCCCCAGCATTTT. It encodes CASSPPTGTQPQHF.

V and J are TRBV27 and TRBJ2-7; D remains unclear. V was clipped by 8 bases and J by 2 bases, with 13 bases between them. Germline CDR1 reads MNHEY; CDR2 reads SMNVEV (reference sequence). The CDR3 loop spans 13 amino acids. CDR3 residues: CASSSGGAYEQYF. Written as DNA, the CDR3 is TGTGCCAGCTCGTCGGGCGGCGCCTACGAGCAGTACTTC.

This sequence joins TRBV9 and TRBJ2-1; a possible D gene is TRBD1 (6 bases). Trimming left V 4 bases short and J 3 bases short, with 14 bases between. The CDR3 length is 15 residues. Germline assignment: CDR1 SGDLS and CDR2 YYNGEE. DNA for the CDR3: TGTGCCAGCAGCATGGACAGTACGCACTACAATGAGCAGTTCTTC. Translating gives CASSMDSTHYNEQFF.

This clone is medium-sized within its sample. The junction shows a germline mismatch at one end, possibly a read error. The chain recombines TRBV19 with TRBJ1-1; tentatively, D is TRBD1 (5 bases). Germline V gene data show CDR1 as LNHDA and CDR2 as SQIVND (reference sequence). CDR3 length: 12 residues. CDR3 coding DNA: TGTGCCAGTAGGATAGGGGACACTGAAGCTTTCTTT. Its protein is CASRIGDTEAFF.

The chain joins TRBV27 to TRBJ2-1; D remains unclear. The length of the CDR3 is 14 residues. V was clipped by 3 bases and J by 0 bases, with 6 bases between them. CDR1 and CDR2 (germline): MNHEY, SMNVEV (reference sequence). The CDR3 bases are TGTGCCAGCAGTTTTGGGTTCTCCTACAATGAGCAGTTCTTC. Protein sequence: CASSFGFSYNEQFF.

The rearrangement links TRBV5-4 to TRBJ2-5; tentatively, D is TRBD1 or TRBD2 (6 bases each). There are 15 residues in the CDR3. Trimming removed 5 bases at V and 5 bases at J, with 19 bases between. CDR1 and CDR2 from the germline V gene are SGHNT and YYREEE (reference sequence). DNA of the CDR3: TGTGCCAGCAGGCTTAACGGTGGGGGGCTTGAGACCCAGTACTTC. As protein: CASRLNGGGLETQYF. Full variable domain (outside the CDR3, taken from reference TRBV5-4 and TRBJ2-5): ETGVTQSPTHLIKTRGQQVTLRCSSQSGHNTVSWYQQALGQGPQFIFQYYREEENGRGNFPPRFSGLQFPNYSSELNVNALELDDSALYLCASRLNGGGLETQYFGPGTRLLVL.

The chain uses TRBV4-2 and TRBJ2-1; 10 bases are a match to TRBD2. The germline gives CDR1 LGHNA, CDR2 YNFKEQ. CDR3 length equals 16 residues. V lost 1 base to trimming and J lost 5 bases; unmatched junction nucleotides: 5. The CDR3 spells CASSQGTSGGDNEQFF. The DNA of the CDR3 is TGTGCCAGCAGCCAAGGGACTAGCGGAGGAGACAATGAGCAGTTCTTC.

This rearrangement joins TRBV28 to TRBJ2-7; a weak D match, TRBD2 (6 bases). The CDR3 length is 11 residues. Trimming removed 10 bases at V and 8 bases at J, with 15 bases between. CDR1 and CDR2 (germline): MDHEN, SYDVKM. The CDR3 sequence: CATAGMRKQYF. Here the CDR3 DNA reads TGTGCCACAGCGGGTATGAGGAAGCAGTACTTC.

This chain joins TRBV19 and TRBJ2-1; D perhaps matches TRBD2 (6 bases). V was clipped by 2 bases and J by 6 bases, with 11 bases between them. CDR1 and CDR2 (germline): LNHDA, SQIVND (reference sequence). CDR3 length equals 14 residues. CDR3 in amino acids: CASSITLAANEQFF. The DNA of the CDR3 is TGTGCCAGTAGTATAACACTAGCCGCCAATGAGCAGTTCTTC.